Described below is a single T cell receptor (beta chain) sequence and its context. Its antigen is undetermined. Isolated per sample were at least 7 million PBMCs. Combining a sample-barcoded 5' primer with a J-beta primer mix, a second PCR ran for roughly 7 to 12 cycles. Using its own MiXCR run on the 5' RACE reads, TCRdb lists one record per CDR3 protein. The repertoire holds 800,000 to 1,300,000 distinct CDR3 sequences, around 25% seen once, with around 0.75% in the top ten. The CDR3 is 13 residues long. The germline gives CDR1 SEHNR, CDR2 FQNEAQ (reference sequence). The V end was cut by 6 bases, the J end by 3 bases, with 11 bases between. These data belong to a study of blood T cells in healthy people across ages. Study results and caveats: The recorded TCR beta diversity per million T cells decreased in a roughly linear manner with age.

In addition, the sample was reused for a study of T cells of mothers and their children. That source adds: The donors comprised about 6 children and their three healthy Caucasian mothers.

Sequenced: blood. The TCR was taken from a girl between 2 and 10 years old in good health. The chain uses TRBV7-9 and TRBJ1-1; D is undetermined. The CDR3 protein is CASSQRADTEAFF. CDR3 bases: TGTGCCAGCAGTCAAAGGGCGGACACTGAAGCTTTCTTT.